This record covers a single TCR beta chain. The record originates from a study of T cell changes during pregnancy in multiple sclerosis. With 6 bases clipped from V and 7 bases from J, the junction kept 9 bases outside the gene matches. Germline CDR1 reads ENHRY; CDR2 reads SYGVKD. The CDR3 is 15 residues long. Generated by immunoSEQ multiplex PCR, the TCRdb table keeps only in-frame clones and is missing some. The sample lists 25,000 to 30,000 clones, approximately 89% seen once, with approximately 0.79% in the top ten. The clonotype comes from a female donor with multiple sclerosis, enrolled in a pregnancy study. This sample comprised CD4+ T cells from peripheral blood mononuclear cells, obtained in the second trimester of pregnancy. The chain joins TRBV10-3 to TRBJ1-4, with 9 bases matching TRBD1. The CDR3 loop is CAIRNPGQGVEKLFF. CDR3 bases: TGTGCCATCAGGAATCCGGGACAGGGAGTTGAAAAACTGTTTTTT.